This TCR beta chain was obtained from a study of OX40 agonist ivuxolimab in advanced cancers. Regarding the research as a whole: Ivuxolimab was an agonistic, fully human IgG2 monoclonal antibody directed against OX40 (CD134), a costimulatory receptor. Intravenous ivuxolimab was administered to patients every 2 weeks at six dose levels: 0.01, 0.1, 0.3, 1.5, 3 and 10 mg/kg. Of the 52 patients in dose escalation, about 20 had hepatocellular carcinoma, approximately 15 had melanoma, 9 had renal cell carcinoma and 9 had head and neck cancer. The dose-escalation cohort was 82.7% male with a mean age of about 60 years, ranging from about 20 to 85. Prior anti-PD-1, anti-PD-L1 or anti-CTLA-4 therapy was permitted, and approximately 40% of dose-escalation patients had received checkpoint inhibitors. Partial responses occurred in three dose-escalation patients, of whom one had hepatocellular carcinoma and two had cutaneous melanoma. The point of sequencing TCRbeta in the periphery was to test whether ivuxolimab changed TCR sequence diversity and drove clonal T-cell expansion. The paper reports the monotherapy dose-escalation portion (N = 52 patients) of the phase I ivuxolimab trial.

Patients with autoimmune disease history or receiving systemic immunosuppression were excluded from the trial. In every dose cohort, peripheral blood was drawn for TCR sequencing at baseline, cycle 4 day 1, and cycle 7 day 1. The samples were taken from a phase I, first-in-human, multicenter, open-label dose-escalation trial of ivuxolimab. Adults with locally advanced or metastatic melanoma, renal cell, hepatocellular, or head and neck squamous cell carcinoma were enrolled in the trial. Before TCR sequencing, CD4+ T cells and CD8+ T cells were sorted from peripheral blood as separate populations. Details on this clone: There is no known antigen for this receptor. No qualities accompany the bases; no much larger clone lies one base away.

On the study overall, not on this receptor specifically: Low levels of normalized T-cell clonal expansion were also shown by some nonresponding patients. At doses of 0.1 to 3.0 mg/kg, clonal expansion of both CD4+ and CD8+ T cells in blood was seen between baseline and week 6. After ivuxolimab, expanded clones were on average more numerous among CD8+ T cells than among CD4+ T cells. Antigen specificity was not determined for the clonally expanded peripheral T cells. Partial responders in the 0.1-3.0 mg/kg groups had among the lowest normalized peripheral clonal expansion, especially among CD8+ T cells.

To sequence the TCRbeta CDR3 region, genomic DNA was isolated from the sorted cells. The immunoSEQ Assay was used to sequence the TCRbeta CDR3 regions. TCRdb's version of the immuneACCESS table is confined to in-frame rearrangements and falls short of the full clone set. An unresolved V gene accounts for under half of the shortfall where checked; the remainder is of unknown origin. Present in this sample are around 72,000 clones, 86% of which were seen just once. The ten most abundant clones make up around 8.3% of the sample. The sample here was CD4+ or CD8+ T cells sorted from blood, taken in a trial of the OX40 agonist ivuxolimab. This TCR was sampled from an adult with an advanced solid tumor such as melanoma, head and neck, liver or kidney cancer.

The DNA sequence is as follows: TGTGCCAGCAGCTTAATTCCGGTCCTGAGCTCTGGGGCCAACGTCCTGACTTTC. Its protein is CASSLIPVLSSGANVLTF. The chain couples TRBV11-2 to TRBJ2-6, with the D gene call left open. From the cysteine up to the phenylalanine, the CDR3 has a length of 18 residues. Of the read, only the CDR3 DNA is kept; its 54 bases are in frame from base 1. Trimming takes 2 bases from V and 0 bases from J, and the germline ends sit 14 bases apart. Sequences SGHAT (CDR1) and FQNNGV (CDR2) are obtained from the germline V gene.